This T cell receptor (beta chain) comes out of a study of technical replicates of blood from a few donors. Assay: immunoSEQ multiplex PCR; the TCRdb copy retains only in-frame clones and omits some. The data hold 75,000 to 85,000 clones, with roughly 95% observed a single time. Germline loops: CDR1 MGHRA, CDR2 YSYEKL. V lost 0 bases, J lost 2 bases, and 5 bases lay in between. The CDR3 spans 14 residues. The gene calls are TRBV4-1 and TRBJ1-3, with D unclear. The clonotype was recovered from a human donor in good health. Specimen: T cells isolated from PBMCs. CDR3 sequence: CASSQDRAGNTIYF. CDR3 nucleotides: TGCGCCAGCAGCCAAGATCGAGCTGGAAACACCATATATTTT.